A single sample gave rise to the 4 T cell receptor beta chains below, sequenced in a study of shared clonotypes between healthy human individuals. Generated by immunoSEQ multiplex PCR, the TCRdb table keeps only in-frame clones and is missing some. This table has 950,000 to 1,300,000 clones, under 80% appearing once. Sequencing was performed on memory CD4+ T cells sorted from blood. The subset here: CD45RA-negative fraction. The receptors derive from a man aged 18-30 years in good health.

This clone was observed a single time. The chain carries TRBV14 and TRBJ1-3; maybe TRBD1 (5 bases). CDR3 length: 15 residues. Germline CDR1 and CDR2: SGHDN and FVKESK. V lost 2 bases, J lost 0 bases, and 8 bases lay in between. The CDR3 reads CASSQMGVSGNTIYF. The CDR3 DNA reads as TGTGCCAGCAGCCAAATGGGGGTCTCTGGAAACACCATATATTTT.

In its sample, this clone was seen a few times. Additional DNA sequences in this sample encode the identical CDR3. This sequence joins TRBV5-4 and TRBJ1-2; D gene ambiguous. The length of the CDR3 is 13 residues. The germline CDR1 and CDR2 sequences are SGHNT and YYREEE (reference sequence). Trimming pared 1 base from V and 2 bases from J, leaving 6 bases between. The CDR3 spells CASSLPDNYGYTF. DNA for the CDR3: TGTGCCAGCAGCTTGCCGGACAACTATGGCTACACCTTC.

The chain employs TRBV5-4 and TRBJ2-7, with a weak D call TRBD1 (6 bases). This CDR3 contains 16 residues. From germline, CDR1 is SGHNT and CDR2 YYREEE (reference sequence). The V end was cut by 4 bases, the J end by 4 bases, with 21 bases between. CDR3 DNA: TGTGCCAGCAGCCCAGACAGGAAGGGGGTGGGTTACGAGCAGTACTTC. Protein sequence: CASSPDRKGVGYEQYF.

The chain combines TRBV5-1 with TRBJ2-5, with 8 bases identical to TRBD1. CDR3 length: 15 amino acids. Losses at the gene ends were 0 bases for V and 5 bases for J; bases not matched to a gene: 6. Per germline, CDR1 SGHRS and CDR2 YFSETQ. Here the CDR3 reads CASSLGGTGGETQYF. The DNA for the CDR3 is TGCGCCAGCAGCTTGGGAGGGACAGGCGGGGAGACCCAGTACTTC.